This TCR beta chain was obtained from a study of blood T cell repertoires in COVID-19. Study overall: T cells, B-cell-depleted T cells, or PBMCs supplied cDNA or gDNA.

This clone was counted ten times or more. In the authors' workflow: Quantification of nucleated cells was approximated via reference gene primer amplification. Clones were read by immunoSEQ multiplex PCR, and TCRdb kept only the in-frame ones, dropping some. The V and J calls and clone size are taken from that table; D and trimming were inferred from the DNA. This sample has about 150,000 clones, with under 80% found just once. The specimen sequenced was peripheral blood. The clonotype comes from a man aged 60 to 69 with acute or convalescent COVID-19.

CDR3 protein: CASSLVAGAYRRDTQYF. The DNA for the CDR3 is TGTGCCAGCAGCTTAGTGGCAGGGGCCTACAGGAGAGATACGCAGTATTTT. The V and J genes are TRBV7-9 and TRBJ2-3, with a possible D match to TRBD1 (6 bases). The CDR3 is made up of 17 amino acids. CDR1 SEHNR and CDR2 FQNEAQ come from the germline V gene (reference sequence). V was shortened by 1 base and J by 5 bases, with 19 bases between the two germline ends.